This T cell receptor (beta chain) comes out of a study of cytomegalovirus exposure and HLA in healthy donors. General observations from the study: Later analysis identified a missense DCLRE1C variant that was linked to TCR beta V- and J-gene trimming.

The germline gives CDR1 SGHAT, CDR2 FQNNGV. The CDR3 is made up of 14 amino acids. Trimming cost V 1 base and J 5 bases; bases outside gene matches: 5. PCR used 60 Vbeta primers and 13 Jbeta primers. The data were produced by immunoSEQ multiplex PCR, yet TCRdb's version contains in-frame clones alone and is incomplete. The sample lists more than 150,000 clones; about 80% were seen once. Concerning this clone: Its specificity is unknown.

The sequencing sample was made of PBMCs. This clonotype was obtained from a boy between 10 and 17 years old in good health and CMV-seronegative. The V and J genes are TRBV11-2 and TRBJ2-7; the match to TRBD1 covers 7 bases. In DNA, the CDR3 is TGTGCCAGCAGCTTAGTACAGGGGTCCCACGAGCAGTACTTC. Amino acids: CASSLVQGSHEQYF.